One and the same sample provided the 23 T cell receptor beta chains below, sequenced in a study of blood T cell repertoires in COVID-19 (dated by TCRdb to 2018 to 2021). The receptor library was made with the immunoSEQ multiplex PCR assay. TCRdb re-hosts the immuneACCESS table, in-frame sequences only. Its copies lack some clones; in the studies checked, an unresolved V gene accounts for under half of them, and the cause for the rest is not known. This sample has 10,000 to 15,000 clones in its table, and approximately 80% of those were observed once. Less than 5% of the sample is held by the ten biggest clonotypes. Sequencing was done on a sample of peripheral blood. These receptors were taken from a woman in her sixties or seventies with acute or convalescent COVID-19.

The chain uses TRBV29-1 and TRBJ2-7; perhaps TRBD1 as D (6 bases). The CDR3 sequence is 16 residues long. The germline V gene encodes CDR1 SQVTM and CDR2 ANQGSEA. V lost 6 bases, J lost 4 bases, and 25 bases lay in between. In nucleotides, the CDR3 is TGCAGCGTAGCCCTCGAACAGGGAATCTTATCGTACGAGCAGTACTTC. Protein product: CSVALEQGILSYEQYF.

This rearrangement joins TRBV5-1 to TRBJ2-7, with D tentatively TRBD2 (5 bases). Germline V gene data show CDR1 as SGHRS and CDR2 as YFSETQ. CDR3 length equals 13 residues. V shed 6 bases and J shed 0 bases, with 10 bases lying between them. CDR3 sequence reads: CASKLGSSYEQYF. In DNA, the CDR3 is TGCGCCAGCAAGCTAGGGAGCTCCTACGAGCAGTACTTC.

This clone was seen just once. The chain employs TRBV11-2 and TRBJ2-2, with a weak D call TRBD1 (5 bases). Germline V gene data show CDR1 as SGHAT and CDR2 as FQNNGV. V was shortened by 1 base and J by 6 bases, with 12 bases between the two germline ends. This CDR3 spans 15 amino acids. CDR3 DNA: TGTGCCAGCAGCTTAGTAAACGGCAGGGCCGGGGAGCTGTTTTTT. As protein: CASSLVNGRAGELFF.

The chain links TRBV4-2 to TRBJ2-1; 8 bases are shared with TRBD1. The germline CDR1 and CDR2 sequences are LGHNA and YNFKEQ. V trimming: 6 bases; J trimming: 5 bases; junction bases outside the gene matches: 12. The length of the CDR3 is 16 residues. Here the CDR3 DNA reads TGTGCCAGCAGAAAGACCGGGACAGGCGATCACAATGAGCAGTTCTTC. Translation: CASRKTGTGDHNEQFF.

The CDR3 DNA follows: TGTGCCAGCAGCCGCACCGGGGAGCTGTTTTTT. Amino acids: CASSRTGELFF. The V and J genes are TRBV7-9 and TRBJ2-2; D is unclear. V dropped 5 bases and J dropped 4 bases, with 2 bases sitting between them. This CDR3 is 11 amino acids long. Germline values: CDR1 SEHNR, CDR2 FQNEAQ (reference sequence).

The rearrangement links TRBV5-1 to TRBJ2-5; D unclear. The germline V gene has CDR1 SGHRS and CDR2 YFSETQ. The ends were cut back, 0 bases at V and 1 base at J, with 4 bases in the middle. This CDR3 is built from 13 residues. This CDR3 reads CASSLGPQETQYF. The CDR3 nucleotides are TGCGCCAGCAGCTTGGGGCCCCAAGAGACCCAGTACTTC.

CDR3 residues: CASSERTGLKSPLHF. Here the CDR3 DNA reads TGTGCCAGCAGTGAGCGGACAGGGCTAAAGTCACCCCTCCACTTT. V is TRBV2 and J is TRBJ1-6, with TRBD1 matching over 8 bases. The J segment lost 10 bases and the V segment lost 3 bases, leaving 8 bases of the junction unmatched. This CDR3 spans 15 amino acids. CDR1 and CDR2 (germline): SNHLY, FYNNEI.

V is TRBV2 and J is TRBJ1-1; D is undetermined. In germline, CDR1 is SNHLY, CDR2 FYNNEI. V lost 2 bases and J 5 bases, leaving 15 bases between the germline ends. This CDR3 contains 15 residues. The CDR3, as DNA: TGTGCCAGCAGTGAATTTTCGGGGAGGCGGACTGAAGCTTTCTTT. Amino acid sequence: CASSEFSGRRTEAFF.

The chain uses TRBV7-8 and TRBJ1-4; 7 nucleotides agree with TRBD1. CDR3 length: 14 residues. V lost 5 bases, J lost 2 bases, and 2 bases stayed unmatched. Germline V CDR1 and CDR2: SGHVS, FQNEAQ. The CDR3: CASSRGQTNEKLFF. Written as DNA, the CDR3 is TGTGCCAGCAGCCGGGGACAGACTAATGAAAAACTGTTTTTT. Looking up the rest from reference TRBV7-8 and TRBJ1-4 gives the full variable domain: GAGVSQSPRYKVAKRGQDVALRCDPISGHVSLFWYQQALGQGPEFLTYFQNEAQLDKSGLPSDRFFAERPEGSVSTLKIQRTQQEDSAVYLCASSRGQTNEKLFFGSGTQLSVL.

CDR3 in amino acids: CATSDLYQGLAGELFF. The CDR3 DNA reads TGTGCCACCAGTGATTTGTACCAGGGTCTCGCCGGGGAGCTGTTTTTT. This sequence joins TRBV24-1 and TRBJ2-2; possibly TRBD1 for D (5 bases). The length of the CDR3 is 16 residues. Trimming stripped 0 bases from V and 6 bases from J, with 13 bases between. Germline V gene lookup returns CDR1 KGHDR and CDR2 SFDVKD.

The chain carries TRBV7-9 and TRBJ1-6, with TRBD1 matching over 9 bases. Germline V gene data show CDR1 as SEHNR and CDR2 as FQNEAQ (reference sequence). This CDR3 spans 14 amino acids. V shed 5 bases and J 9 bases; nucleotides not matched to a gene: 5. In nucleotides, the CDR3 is TGTGCCAGCAGCCCGGGACAGGGAACTTCACCCCTCCACTTT. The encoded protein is CASSPGQGTSPLHF.

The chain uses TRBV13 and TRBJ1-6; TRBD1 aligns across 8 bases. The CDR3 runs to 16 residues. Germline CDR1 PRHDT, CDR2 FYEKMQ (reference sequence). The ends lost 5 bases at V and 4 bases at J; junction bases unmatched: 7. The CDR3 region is CASSLRTGRYNSPLHF. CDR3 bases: TGTGCCAGCAGCCTCAGGACAGGGCGATATAATTCACCCCTCCACTTT.

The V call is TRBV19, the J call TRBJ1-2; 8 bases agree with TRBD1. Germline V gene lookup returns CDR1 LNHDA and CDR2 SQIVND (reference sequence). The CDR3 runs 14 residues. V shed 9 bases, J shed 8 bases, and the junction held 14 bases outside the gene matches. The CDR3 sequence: CASVGQGSLSGYTF. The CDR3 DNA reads TGTGCCAGCGTTGGACAGGGAAGTTTAAGCGGCTACACCTTC. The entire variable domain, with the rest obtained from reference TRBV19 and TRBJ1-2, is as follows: DGGITQSPKYLFRKEGQNVTLSCEQNLNHDAMYWYRQDPGQGLRLIYYSQIVNDFQKGDIAEGYSVSREKKESFPLTVTSAQKNPTAFYLCASVGQGSLSGYTFGSGTRLTVV.

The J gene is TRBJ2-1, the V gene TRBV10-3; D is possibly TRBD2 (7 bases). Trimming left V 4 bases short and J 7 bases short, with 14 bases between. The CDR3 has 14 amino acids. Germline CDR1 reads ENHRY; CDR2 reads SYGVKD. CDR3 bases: TGTGCCATCAGTGGGGGGGGCTTCAGGAATGAGCAGTTCTTC. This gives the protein CAISGGGFRNEQFF.

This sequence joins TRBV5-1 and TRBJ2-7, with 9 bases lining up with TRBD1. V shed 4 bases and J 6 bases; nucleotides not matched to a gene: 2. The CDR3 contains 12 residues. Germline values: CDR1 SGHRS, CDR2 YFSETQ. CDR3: CASSLQGAEQYF. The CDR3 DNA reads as TGCGCCAGCAGCCTACAGGGGGCCGAGCAGTACTTC.

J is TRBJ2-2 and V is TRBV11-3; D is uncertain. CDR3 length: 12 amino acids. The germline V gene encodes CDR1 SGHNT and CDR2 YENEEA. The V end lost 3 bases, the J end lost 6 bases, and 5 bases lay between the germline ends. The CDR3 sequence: CASSLYPGELFF. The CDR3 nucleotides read TGTGCCAGCAGCTTGTATCCCGGGGAGCTGTTTTTT.

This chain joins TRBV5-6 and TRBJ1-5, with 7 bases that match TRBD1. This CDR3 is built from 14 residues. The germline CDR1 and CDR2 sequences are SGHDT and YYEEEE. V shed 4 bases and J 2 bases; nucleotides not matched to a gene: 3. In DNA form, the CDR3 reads TGTGCCAGCAGCATTGGACAGGGCAATCAGCCCCAGCATTTT. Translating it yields CASSIGQGNQPQHF.

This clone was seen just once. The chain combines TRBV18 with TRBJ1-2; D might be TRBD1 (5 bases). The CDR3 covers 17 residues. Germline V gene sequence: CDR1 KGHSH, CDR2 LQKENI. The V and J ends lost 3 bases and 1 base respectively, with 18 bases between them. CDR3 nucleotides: TGTGCCAGCTCACCGAAGGCCAACGGACACAGTAACTATGGCTACACCTTC. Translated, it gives CASSPKANGHSNYGYTF.

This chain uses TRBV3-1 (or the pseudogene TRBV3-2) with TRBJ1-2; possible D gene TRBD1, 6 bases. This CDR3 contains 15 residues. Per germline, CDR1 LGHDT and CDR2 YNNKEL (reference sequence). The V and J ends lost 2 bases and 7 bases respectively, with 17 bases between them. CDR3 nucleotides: TGTGCCAGCAGCCAACCTGGGGGCCCTGGAGGTGGCTACACCTTC. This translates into CASSQPGGPGGGYTF.

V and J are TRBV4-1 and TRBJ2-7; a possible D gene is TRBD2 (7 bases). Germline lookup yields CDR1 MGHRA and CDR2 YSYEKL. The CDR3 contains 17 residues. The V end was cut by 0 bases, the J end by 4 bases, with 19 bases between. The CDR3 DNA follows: TGCGCCAGCAGCCAAGAGTATGGGGGGGGGCACCCTTACGAGCAGTACTTC. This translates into CASSQEYGGGHPYEQYF.

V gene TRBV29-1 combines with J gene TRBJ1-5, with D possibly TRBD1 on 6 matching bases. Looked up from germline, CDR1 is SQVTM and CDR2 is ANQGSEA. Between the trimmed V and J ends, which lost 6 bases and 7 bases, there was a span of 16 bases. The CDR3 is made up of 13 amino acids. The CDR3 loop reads CSVAGGLGQPQHF. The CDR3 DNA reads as TGCAGCGTGGCGGGGGGCCTTGGGCAGCCCCAGCATTTT.

Here the CDR3 DNA reads TGTGCCAGCTCACCCCTCGGACAAGTAGGTGGCTACACCTTC. This codes for CASSPLGQVGGYTF. The chain uses TRBV18 and TRBJ1-2, with D maybe TRBD1 (5 bases). Trimming shortened V by 3 bases and J by 7 bases, and 15 bases separated the two germline ends. The CDR3 has 14 residues. The germline V gene has CDR1 KGHSH and CDR2 LQKENI.

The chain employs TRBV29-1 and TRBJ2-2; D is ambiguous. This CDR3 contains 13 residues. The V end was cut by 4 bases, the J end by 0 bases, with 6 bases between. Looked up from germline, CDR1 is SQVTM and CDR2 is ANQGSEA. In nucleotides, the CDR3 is TGCAGCGTTGTCAGCGCGAACACCGGGGAGCTGTTTTTT. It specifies CSVVSANTGELFF.